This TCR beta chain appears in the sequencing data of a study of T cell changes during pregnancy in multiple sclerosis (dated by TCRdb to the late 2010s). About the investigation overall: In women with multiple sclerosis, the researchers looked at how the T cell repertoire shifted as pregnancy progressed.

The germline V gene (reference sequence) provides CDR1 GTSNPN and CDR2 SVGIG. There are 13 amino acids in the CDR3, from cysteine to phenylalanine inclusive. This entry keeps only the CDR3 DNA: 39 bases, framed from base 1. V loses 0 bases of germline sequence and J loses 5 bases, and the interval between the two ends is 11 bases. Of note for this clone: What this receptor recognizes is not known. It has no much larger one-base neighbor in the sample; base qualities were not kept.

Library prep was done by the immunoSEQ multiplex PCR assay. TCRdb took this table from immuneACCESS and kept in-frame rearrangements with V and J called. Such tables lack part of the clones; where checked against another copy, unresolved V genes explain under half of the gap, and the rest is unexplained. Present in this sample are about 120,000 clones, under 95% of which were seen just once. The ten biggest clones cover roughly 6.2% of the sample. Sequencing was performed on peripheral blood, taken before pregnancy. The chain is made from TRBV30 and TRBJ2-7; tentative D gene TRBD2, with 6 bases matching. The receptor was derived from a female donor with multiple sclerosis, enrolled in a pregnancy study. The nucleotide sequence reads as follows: TGTGCCTGGAGTGTAGGAGGGGTAGACGAGCAGTACTTC. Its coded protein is CAWSVGGVDEQYF. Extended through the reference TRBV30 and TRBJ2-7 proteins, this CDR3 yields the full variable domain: SQTIHQWPATLVQPVGSPLSLECTVEGTSNPNLYWYRQAAGRGLQLLFYSVGIGQISSEVPQNLSASRPQDRQFILSSKKLLLSDSGFYLCAWSVGGVDEQYFGPGTRLTVT.